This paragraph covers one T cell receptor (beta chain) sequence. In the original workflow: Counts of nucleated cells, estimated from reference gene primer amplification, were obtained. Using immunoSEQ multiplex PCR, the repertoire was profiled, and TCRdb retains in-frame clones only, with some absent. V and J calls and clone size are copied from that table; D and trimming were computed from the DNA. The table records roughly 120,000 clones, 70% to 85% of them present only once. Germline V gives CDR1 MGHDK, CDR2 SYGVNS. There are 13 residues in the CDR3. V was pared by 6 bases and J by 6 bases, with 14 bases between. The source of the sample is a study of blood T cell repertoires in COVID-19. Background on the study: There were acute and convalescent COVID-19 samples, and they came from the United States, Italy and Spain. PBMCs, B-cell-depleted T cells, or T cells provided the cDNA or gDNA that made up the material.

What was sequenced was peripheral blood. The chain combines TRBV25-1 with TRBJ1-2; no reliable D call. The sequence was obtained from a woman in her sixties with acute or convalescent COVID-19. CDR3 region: CASSDWFRDGYTF. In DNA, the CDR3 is TGTGCCAGCAGCGACTGGTTCCGGGATGGCTACACCTTC.